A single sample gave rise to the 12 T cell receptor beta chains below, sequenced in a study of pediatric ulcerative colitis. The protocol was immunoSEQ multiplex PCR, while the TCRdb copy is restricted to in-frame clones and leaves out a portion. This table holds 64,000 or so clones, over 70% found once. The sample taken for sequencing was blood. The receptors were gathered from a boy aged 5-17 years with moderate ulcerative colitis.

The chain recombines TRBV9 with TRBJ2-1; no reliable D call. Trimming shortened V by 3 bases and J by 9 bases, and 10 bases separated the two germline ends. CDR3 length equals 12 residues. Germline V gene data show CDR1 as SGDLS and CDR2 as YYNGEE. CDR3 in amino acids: CASSEAWGEQFF. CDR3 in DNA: TGTGCCAGCAGCGAGGCTTGGGGTGAGCAGTTCTTC. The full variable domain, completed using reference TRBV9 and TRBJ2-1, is DSGVTQTPKHLITATGQRVTLRCSPRSGDLSVYWYQQSLDQGLQFLIQYYNGEERAKGNILERFSAQQFPDLHSELNLSSLELGDSALYFCASSEAWGEQFFGPGTRLTVL.

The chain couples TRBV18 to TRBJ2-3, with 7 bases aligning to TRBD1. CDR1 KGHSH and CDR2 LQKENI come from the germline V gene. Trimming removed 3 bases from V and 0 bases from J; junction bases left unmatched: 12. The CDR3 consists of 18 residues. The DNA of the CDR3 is TGTGCCAGCTCACCGCAGCTCCGAGGGGGCGTTAGCACAGATACGCAGTATTTT. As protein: CASSPQLRGGVSTDTQYF.

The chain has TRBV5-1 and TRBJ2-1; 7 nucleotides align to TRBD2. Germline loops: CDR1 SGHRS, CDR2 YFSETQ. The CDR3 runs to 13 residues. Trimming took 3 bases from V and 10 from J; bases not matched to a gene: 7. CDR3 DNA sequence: TGCGCCAGCAGCTCGACGACCGGGAGGGAGCAGTTCTTC. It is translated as CASSSTTGREQFF.

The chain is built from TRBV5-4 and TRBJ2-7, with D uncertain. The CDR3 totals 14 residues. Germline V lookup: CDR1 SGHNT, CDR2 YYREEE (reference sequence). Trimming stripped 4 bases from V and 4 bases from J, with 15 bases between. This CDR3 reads CASSLEGSRYEQYF. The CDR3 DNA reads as TGTGCCAGCAGCCTGGAAGGTAGTAGGTACGAGCAGTACTTC.

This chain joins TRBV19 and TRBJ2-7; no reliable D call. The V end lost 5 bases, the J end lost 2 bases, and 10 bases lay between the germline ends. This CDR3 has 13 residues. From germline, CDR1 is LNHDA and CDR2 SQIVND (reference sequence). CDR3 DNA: TGTGCCAGTAGTGAGGCAGGTCCCTACGAGCAGTACTTC. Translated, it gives CASSEAGPYEQYF. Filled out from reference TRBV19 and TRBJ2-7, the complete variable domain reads DGGITQSPKYLFRKEGQNVTLSCEQNLNHDAMYWYRQDPGQGLRLIYYSQIVNDFQKGDIAEGYSVSREKKESFPLTVTSAQKNPTAFYLCASSEAGPYEQYFGPGTRLTVT.

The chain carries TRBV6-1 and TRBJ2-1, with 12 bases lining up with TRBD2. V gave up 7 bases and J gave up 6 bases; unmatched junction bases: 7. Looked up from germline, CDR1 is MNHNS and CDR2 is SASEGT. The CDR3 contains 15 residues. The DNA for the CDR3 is TGTGCCAGCACCAGACTAGCGGGAGTCCCCAATGAGCAGTTCTTC. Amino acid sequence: CASTRLAGVPNEQFF.

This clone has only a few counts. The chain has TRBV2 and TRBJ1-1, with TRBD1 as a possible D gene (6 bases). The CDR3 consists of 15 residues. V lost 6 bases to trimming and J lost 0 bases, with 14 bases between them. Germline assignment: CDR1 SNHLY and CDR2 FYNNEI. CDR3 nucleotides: TGTGCCAGCAGAGCGGGACACGCCGTGAACACTGAAGCTTTCTTT. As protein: CASRAGHAVNTEAFF. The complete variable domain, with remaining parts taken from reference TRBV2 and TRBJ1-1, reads EPEVTQTPSHQVTQMGQEVILRCVPISNHLYFYWYRQILGQKVEFLVSFYNNEISEKSEIFDDQFSVERPDGSNFTLKIRSTKLEDSAMYFCASRAGHAVNTEAFFGQGTRLTVV.

The CDR3 nucleotides read TGTGCCAGCAGCTTAAACTCCTACGAGCAGTACTTC. Amino acid sequence: CASSLNSYEQYF. The V and J genes are TRBV7-6 and TRBJ2-7; no firm D call. The V end was cut by 2 bases, the J end by 0 bases, with 2 bases between. This CDR3 spans 12 amino acids. Germline loops: CDR1 SGHVS, CDR2 FNYEAQ.

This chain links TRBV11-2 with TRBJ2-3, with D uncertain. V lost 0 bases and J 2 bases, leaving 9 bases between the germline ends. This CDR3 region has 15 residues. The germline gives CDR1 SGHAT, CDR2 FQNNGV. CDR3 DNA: TGTGCCAGCAGCTTAGATGGTAGCTTCACAGATACGCAGTATTTT. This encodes CASSLDGSFTDTQYF.

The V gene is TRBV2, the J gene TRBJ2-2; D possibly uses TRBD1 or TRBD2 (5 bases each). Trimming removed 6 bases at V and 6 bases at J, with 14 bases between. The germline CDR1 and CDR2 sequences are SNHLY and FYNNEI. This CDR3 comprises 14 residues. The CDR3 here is CASSTTRGAGELFF. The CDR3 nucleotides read TGTGCCAGCAGCACCACTAGAGGGGCCGGGGAGCTGTTTTTT.

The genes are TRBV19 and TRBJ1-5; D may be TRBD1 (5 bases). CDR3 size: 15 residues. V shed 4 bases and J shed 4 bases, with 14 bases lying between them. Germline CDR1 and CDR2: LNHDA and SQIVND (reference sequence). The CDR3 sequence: CASSKGRRENQPQHF. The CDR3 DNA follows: TGTGCCAGTAGTAAGGGTCGCAGGGAGAATCAGCCCCAGCATTTT.

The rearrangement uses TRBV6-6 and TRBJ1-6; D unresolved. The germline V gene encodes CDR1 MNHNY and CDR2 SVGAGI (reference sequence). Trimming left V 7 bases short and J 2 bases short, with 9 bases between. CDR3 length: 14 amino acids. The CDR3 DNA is TGTGCCAGCAAGGCCGGAACCTATAATTCACCCCTCCACTTT. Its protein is CASKAGTYNSPLHF.